These 18 T cell receptor beta chains were sequenced from one sample in a study of T cell repertoires in cytomegalovirus infection. TCRdb ran MiXCR on the reads and lists one entry per CDR3 protein. This table holds fewer than 350,000 distinct CDR3 sequences, roughly 29% found once. For these TCRs, the target antigens are not known. The sample consisted of cultured PBMCs, taken from culture after CMV antigen stimulation. The receptor source for this set is a human donor in good health (CMV status not recorded). Some clones in this sample may be carry-over from other donors' samples.

This clonotype was seen many times. The chain employs TRBV7-6 and TRBJ2-1; tentative D call: TRBD1 (5 bases). V was shortened by 5 bases and J by 5 bases, with 25 bases between the two germline ends. The CDR3 extends over 18 amino acids. Germline V gene sequence: CDR1 SGHVS, CDR2 FNYEAQ. In DNA form, the CDR3 reads TGTGCCAGCAGCCCACCCATGGGCGGACATCAAATCAACAATGAGCAGTTCTTC. Translation: CASSPPMGGHQINNEQFF.

This sequence joins TRBV4-1 and TRBJ2-3; TRBD2 matches at 12 bases. The V gene end was trimmed by 0 bases and the J gene end by 12 bases; junction bases not matched to a gene: 7. This CDR3 spans 15 amino acids. CDR1 is MGHRA, CDR2 YSYEKL, per germline. The CDR3 here is CASSQDELAGGRQYF. The CDR3 nucleotides are TGCGCCAGCAGCCAAGATGAACTAGCGGGGGGTAGACAGTATTTT.

There are many counts of this clonotype. This chain joins TRBV12-3 or TRBV12-4 and TRBJ2-1; D perhaps matches TRBD2 (6 bases). This CDR3 has 14 residues. Trimming cost V 3 bases and J 2 bases, with 8 bases left between them. In DNA, the CDR3 is TGTGCCAGCAGTTTGGCGGGGCCCTACAATGAGCAGTTCTTC. Translated, it gives CASSLAGPYNEQFF.

The J gene is TRBJ1-2, the V gene TRBV19, with D possibly being TRBD1 (6 bases). The germline V gene has CDR1 LNHDA and CDR2 SQIVND (reference sequence). The CDR3 runs 15 residues. V gave up 5 bases and J gave up 4 bases, with 17 bases separating them. The CDR3 sequence is CASSDSGQVAYGYTF. In nucleotides, the CDR3 is TGTGCCAGTAGTGACTCGGGACAAGTCGCCTATGGCTACACCTTC.

As to this clonotype: This clone may be a read error of a much larger clone one base away. The V gene is TRBV7-9, the J gene TRBJ2-7, with a weak D call TRBD1 (6 bases). Germline V lookup: CDR1 SEHNR, CDR2 FQNEAQ (reference sequence). This CDR3 comprises 14 residues. CDR3 sequence (DNA): TGTGCCAGCAGCTTAATGCGGTCAGGGGACGACCAGTACTTC. Its translation is CASSLMRSGDDQYF.

This clonotype was observed a handful of times. The chain carries TRBV11-2 and TRBJ1-3; D ambiguous. Trimming removed 0 bases from V and 2 bases from J, with 8 bases in between. Looked up from germline, CDR1 is SGHAT and CDR2 is FQNNGV. There are 15 residues in the CDR3. CDR3 sequence (DNA): TGTGCCAGCAGCTTAGAACAGATTCCTGGAAACACCATATATTTT. Translated: CASSLEQIPGNTIYF.

The sample holds a few counts of this clonotype. The V and J genes are TRBV6-1 and TRBJ1-1, with D possibly matching TRBD1 (6 bases). The germline V gene encodes CDR1 MNHNS and CDR2 SASEGT. Trimming took 6 bases from V and 4 from J, leaving 15 bases between them. The CDR3 consists of 14 residues. DNA of the CDR3: TGTGCCAGCAGCTTAGGGGGGGTAGGCACTGAAGCTTTCTTT. Translation: CASSLGGVGTEAFF.

Here the CDR3 reads CASGLVLTDRITEAFF. The DNA for the CDR3 is TGTGCTAGTGGTTTGGTCTTAACGGACAGGATCACTGAAGCTTTCTTT. V is TRBV12-5 and J is TRBJ1-1; 7 positions match TRBD1. V was clipped by 0 bases and J by 4 bases; unmatched bases: 8. Germline V gene sequence: CDR1 LGHNT, CDR2 FRNRAP. The CDR3 length is 16 residues.

The V gene is TRBV15, the J gene TRBJ1-1, with 7 bases matching TRBD1. With V trimmed by 2 bases and J by 4 bases, 7 bases remained unmatched. The CDR3 extends over 15 amino acids. The V gene's germline CDR1 is LNHNV and CDR2 YYDKDF (reference sequence). The CDR3 DNA is TGTGCCACCAGCAGACCCGGGACAGAGGGCACTGAAGCTTTCTTT. It codes for CATSRPGTEGTEAFF.

The chain has TRBV19 and TRBJ2-1; D ambiguous. The CDR3 has 12 residues. V was shortened by 9 bases and J by 4 bases, with 10 bases between the two germline ends. Germline CDR1 and CDR2: LNHDA and SQIVND (reference sequence). CDR3 in DNA: TGTGCCAGCGAGGCAGCTTACAATGAGCAGTTCTTC. This codes for CASEAAYNEQFF.

The chain is built from TRBV19 and TRBJ2-2; the D is unclear. From germline, CDR1 is LNHDA and CDR2 SQIVND (reference sequence). The length of the CDR3 is 14 residues. The V end lost 5 bases, the J end lost 5 bases, and 12 bases lay between the germline ends. CDR3: CASSSLVGTGELFF. The CDR3 DNA reads as TGTGCCAGTAGTTCCCTTGTGGGGACCGGGGAGCTGTTTTTT. The full variable domain, rest sourced from reference TRBV19 and TRBJ2-2, is DGGITQSPKYLFRKEGQNVTLSCEQNLNHDAMYWYRQDPGQGLRLIYYSQIVNDFQKGDIAEGYSVSREKKESFPLTVTSAQKNPTAFYLCASSSLVGTGELFFGEGSRLTVL.

The chain is built from TRBV5-1 and TRBJ2-7; D not resolved. This CDR3 is 14 amino acids long. V was clipped by 1 base and J by 4 bases, with 12 bases between them. The germline V gene encodes CDR1 SGHRS and CDR2 YFSETQ. The CDR3 here is CASSLSGPTYEQYF. CDR3 coding DNA: TGCGCCAGCAGCTTGTCGGGCCCCACTTACGAGCAGTACTTC.

This clonotype was detected a few times. CDR3 nucleotides: TGTGCCACCAGCAGGCCACGACGGGGATTATCCTACGAGCAGTACTTC. Its translation: CATSRPRRGLSYEQYF. The chain recombines TRBV15 with TRBJ2-7, with D possibly being TRBD2 (5 bases). CDR3 length: 16 amino acids. Germline loops: CDR1 LNHNV, CDR2 YYDKDF (reference sequence). Deletions cut 3 bases from V and 1 base from J, with 16 bases between.

The chain employs TRBV19 and TRBJ1-2; D remains unclear. Germline V lookup: CDR1 LNHDA, CDR2 SQIVND (reference sequence). The CDR3 runs 15 residues. V lost 3 bases, J lost 2 bases, and 13 bases lay in between. The CDR3 loop is CASSIRSGVNYGYTF. The CDR3 DNA is TGTGCCAGTAGTATTCGTTCCGGGGTAAACTATGGCTACACCTTC.

The table lists this clonotype with a few counts. The CDR3 sequence is CASSSSNTAGELFF. CDR3 coding DNA: TGTGCCAGCAGCTCCTCAAACACCGCCGGGGAGCTGTTTTTT. The chain has TRBV7-3 and TRBJ2-2, with D uncertain. V lost 4 bases to trimming and J lost 6 bases, with 12 bases between them. The CDR3 sequence is 14 residues long. CDR1 SGHTA and CDR2 FQGTGA come from the germline V gene.

This chain connects TRBV12-3 or TRBV12-4 to TRBJ2-1; tentative D call: TRBD1 (5 bases). Trimming left V 6 bases short and J 6 bases short, with 6 bases between. The CDR3 totals 11 residues. The CDR3 loop is CASRQVNEQFF. The CDR3 DNA sequence: TGTGCCAGCAGACAGGTCAATGAGCAGTTCTTC.

The chain employs TRBV7-6 and TRBJ2-7, with 14 bases that match TRBD2. CDR1 and CDR2 from the germline V gene are SGHVS and FNYEAQ. V was clipped by 7 bases and J by 5 bases; unmatched bases: 16. The CDR3 extends over 18 amino acids. CDR3 sequence: CASIPWMGTSGSSDEQYF. For the CDR3, the DNA is TGTGCCAGCATCCCGTGGATGGGGACTAGCGGGAGTTCAGACGAGCAGTACTTC.

V and J are TRBV7-8 and TRBJ1-2, with D possibly matching TRBD1 (5 bases). V was cut by 4 bases and J by 12 bases, with 15 bases left in between. The CDR3 spans 12 residues. CDR1 and CDR2 (germline): SGHVS, FQNEAQ. The chain's CDR3 is CASSSGGTGHTF. Written as DNA, the CDR3 is TGTGCCAGCAGCTCCGGCGGGACGGGGCACACCTTC.